The 20 T cell receptor beta chains below all came from one sample that was sequenced in a study of blood T cell repertoires in COVID-19. The protocol was immunoSEQ multiplex PCR, while the TCRdb copy is restricted to in-frame clones and leaves out a portion. The data hold 62,000 or so clones, with around 91% observed a single time. The specimen sequenced was peripheral blood. The receptors stem from a man between 45 and 60 years old with acute or convalescent COVID-19.

The V and J genes are TRBV29-1 and TRBJ1-2, with no clear D. The germline CDR1 and CDR2 sequences are SQVTM and ANQGSEA. The CDR3 is 14 residues long. V was shortened by 0 bases and J by 8 bases, with 16 bases between the two germline ends. CDR3 loop: CSVEEPTQVRGYTF. Written as DNA, the CDR3 is TGCAGCGTTGAAGAGCCCACCCAGGTCAGAGGCTACACCTTC. The variable domain in full, with the rest retrieved from reference TRBV29-1 and TRBJ1-2, is SAVISQKPSRDICQRGTSLTIQCQVDSQVTMMFWYRQQPGQSLTLIATANQGSEATYESGFVIDKFPISRPNLTFSTLTVSNMSPEDSSIYLCSVEEPTQVRGYTFGSGTRLTVV.

V is TRBV7-7 and J is TRBJ2-2; the match to TRBD1 covers 9 bases. Trimming took 5 bases from V and 4 from J; bases not matched to a gene: 5. Germline values: CDR1 SSHAT, CDR2 FNYEAQ (reference sequence). CDR3 size: 15 residues. The CDR3 DNA follows: TGTGCCAGCAGCCCCGGGACAGGGCTCACCGGGGAGCTGTTTTTT. This sequence encodes CASSPGTGLTGELFF.

This sequence joins TRBV11-2 and TRBJ1-1; 7 nucleotides agree with TRBD1. CDR3 size: 15 residues. CDR1 SGHAT and CDR2 FQNNGV come from the germline V gene. Trimming took 5 bases from V and 5 from J; bases not matched to a gene: 11. The chain's CDR3 is CASSARLTGVTEAFF. The CDR3 region has the DNA TGTGCCAGCAGCGCGCGTTTAACAGGGGTTACTGAAGCTTTCTTT. The full variable domain, with the rest looked up from reference TRBV11-2 and TRBJ1-1, is EAGVAQSPRYKIIEKRQSVAFWCNPISGHATLYWYQQILGQGPKLLIQFQNNGVVDDSQLPKDRFSAERLKGVDSTLKIQPAKLEDSAVYLCASSARLTGVTEAFFGQGTRLTVV.

The chain combines TRBV6-6 with TRBJ2-7, with TRBD2 matching over 8 bases. CDR1 is MNHNY and CDR2 is SVGAGI in the germline V gene (reference sequence). The CDR3 has 14 amino acids. V shed 3 bases and J 4 bases; nucleotides not matched to a gene: 5. The CDR3 DNA sequence: TGTGCCAGCAGTTATGGAGCTAGCGGGTACGAGCAGTACTTC. Translation gives CASSYGASGYEQYF.

This chain uses TRBV6-5 with TRBJ1-5; 7 bases agree with TRBD1. Germline-derived CDR1 and CDR2 are MNHEY and SVGAGI. This CDR3 comprises 14 residues. V gave up 5 bases and J gave up 7 bases; unmatched junction bases: 8. CDR3: CASSPDRDGQPQHF. For the CDR3, the DNA is TGTGCCAGCAGTCCCGACAGGGATGGACAGCCCCAGCATTTT.

The chain joins TRBV3-1 (or the pseudogene TRBV3-2) to TRBJ2-2, with 8 bases that match TRBD1. V was pared by 4 bases and J by 5 bases, with 6 bases of the junction left unmatched. CDR1 and CDR2 (germline): LGHDT, YNNKEL (reference sequence). This CDR3 is 15 amino acids long. CDR3 loop: CASSLRTGLTGELFF. For the CDR3, the DNA is TGTGCCAGCAGCCTCCGGACAGGGCTTACCGGGGAGCTGTTTTTT.

The chain is built from TRBV6-1 and TRBJ2-2, with 7 bases that match TRBD1. Germline values: CDR1 MNHNS, CDR2 SASEGT. V gave up 4 bases and J gave up 1 base; unmatched junction bases: 6. The CDR3 covers 16 residues. Here the CDR3 reads CASSVTGQMNTGELFF. In DNA form, the CDR3 reads TGTGCCAGCAGTGTCACGGGACAGATGAACACCGGGGAGCTGTTTTTT.

The chain couples TRBV10-1 to TRBJ2-3, with TRBD2 identical over 8 bases. CDR3 length: 16 amino acids. After removal of 7 bases from V and 1 base from J, the junction contained 10 bases not matched to a gene. Germline lookup yields CDR1 WNHNN and CDR2 SYGVQD (reference sequence). The CDR3 spells CASISLRREGTDTQYF. DNA for the CDR3: TGCGCCAGCATTTCCTTGCGGCGGGAGGGCACAGATACGCAGTATTTT.

The rearrangement links TRBV29-1 to TRBJ1-1, with 9 bases fitting TRBD1. Germline loops: CDR1 SQVTM, CDR2 ANQGSEA. The CDR3 runs to 13 residues. Trimming removed 3 bases from V and 11 bases from J; junction bases left unmatched: 10. CDR3 bases: TGCAGCGTTGAGGACAGGGGATCTTTCGAGGCTTTCTTT. The encoded protein is CSVEDRGSFEAFF.

There are a few counts of this clone. The J gene is TRBJ2-7, the V gene TRBV28, with 9 bases matching TRBD2. The CDR3 extends over 17 amino acids. Per the germline V gene, CDR1 is MDHEN and CDR2 is SYDVKM. After removal of 7 bases from V and 2 bases from J, the junction contained 15 bases not matched to a gene. In DNA, the CDR3 is TGTGCCAGCACCTCCGGTGAGGGGCGGGAGGGTGCCTACGAGCAGTACTTC. Amino acid sequence: CASTSGEGREGAYEQYF.

J is TRBJ2-3 and V is TRBV6-6; TRBD1 matches at 7 bases. From germline, CDR1 is MNHNY and CDR2 SVGAGI (reference sequence). The V segment lost 2 bases and the J segment 5 bases; nucleotides outside the gene matches: 4. The CDR3 is 14 residues long. Written as DNA, the CDR3 is TGTGCCAGCAGTTACGGAAGGACAGGAGATACGCAGTATTTT. Its protein product is CASSYGRTGDTQYF.

J is TRBJ1-2 and V is TRBV29-1, with 7 positions matching TRBD1. The CDR3 extends over 12 amino acids. V shed 3 bases and J 4 bases; nucleotides not matched to a gene: 2. Germline V lookup: CDR1 SQVTM, CDR2 ANQGSEA. CDR3 residues: CSVEAGGYGYTF. The CDR3 DNA sequence: TGCAGCGTTGAGGCAGGGGGCTATGGCTACACCTTC.

The chain links TRBV6-4 to TRBJ2-6; the match to TRBD2 covers 8 bases. CDR3 length: 16 residues. Germline trimming cut 4 bases from V and 0 bases from J; bases unmatched to any gene: 2. Germline V gives CDR1 MRHNA, CDR2 SNTAGT. The CDR3 region is CASSVGTSSGANVLTF. CDR3 nucleotides: TGTGCCAGCAGTGTGGGGACTAGCTCTGGGGCCAACGTCCTGACTTTC.

This clone was found once. This chain uses TRBV4-3 with TRBJ1-1, with D unresolved. V gave up 0 bases and J gave up 11 bases, with 13 bases separating them. Per the germline V gene, CDR1 is LGHNA and CDR2 is YSLEER. CDR3 length: 13 residues. This CDR3 is CASSQEFSGGAFF. The CDR3 nucleotides read TGCGCCAGCAGCCAAGAATTTTCCGGCGGGGCTTTCTTT.

V usage is TRBV19 and J usage is TRBJ2-5; D is possibly TRBD2 (5 bases). Per the germline V gene, CDR1 is LNHDA and CDR2 is SQIVND (reference sequence). V lost 7 bases and J lost 3, with 21 bases in between. This CDR3 comprises 16 residues. The CDR3 reads CASKYSAGIAEETQYF. The CDR3 DNA reads as TGTGCCAGTAAATATAGTGCGGGCATAGCCGAAGAGACCCAGTACTTC. The complete variable domain, with remaining parts taken from reference TRBV19 and TRBJ2-5, reads DGGITQSPKYLFRKEGQNVTLSCEQNLNHDAMYWYRQDPGQGLRLIYYSQIVNDFQKGDIAEGYSVSREKKESFPLTVTSAQKNPTAFYLCASKYSAGIAEETQYFGPGTRLLVL.

The genes are TRBV19 and TRBJ2-7, with 12 nucleotides matching TRBD1. Germline CDR1 reads LNHDA; CDR2 reads SQIVND (reference sequence). There are 16 residues in the CDR3. The junction had 8 bases not matched to a gene; V was cut back by 5 bases and J by 3 bases. The CDR3 DNA reads TGTGCCAGTAGTGGCGAGGGACAGGGGGCCGTCTACGAGCAGTACTTC. Translation gives CASSGEGQGAVYEQYF.

The chain is built from TRBV28 and TRBJ2-7; 12 positions match TRBD2. Germline V lookup: CDR1 MDHEN, CDR2 SYDVKM. This CDR3 region has 14 residues. Unmatched junction bases numbered 4, after V lost 6 bases and J lost 4 bases. CDR3 in DNA: TGTGCCAGCAGCACTAGCGGGAGGAGGTACGAGCAGTACTTC. This translates into CASSTSGRRYEQYF.

The V call is TRBV28, the J call TRBJ1-5, with unresolved D. V was trimmed by 6 bases and J by 2 bases, leaving 14 bases between them. Germline values: CDR1 MDHEN, CDR2 SYDVKM. This CDR3 has 15 residues. The CDR3 sequence is CASRTMRRGNQPQHF. The CDR3 DNA reads TGTGCCAGCAGGACCATGAGGAGGGGCAATCAGCCCCAGCATTTT.

The chain uses TRBV19 and TRBJ2-1; a weak D match, TRBD2 (6 bases). CDR3 length: 15 residues. The germline gives CDR1 LNHDA, CDR2 SQIVND (reference sequence). Deletions cut 3 bases from V and 2 bases from J, with 11 bases between. The CDR3 DNA is TGTGCCAGTAGTATCGGAGGGGCTCCCTACAATGAGCAGTTCTTC. Amino acids: CASSIGGAPYNEQFF.

V gene TRBV7-9 combines with J gene TRBJ2-3; perhaps TRBD2 as D (6 bases). CDR1 is SEHNR, CDR2 FQNEAQ, per germline (reference sequence). This CDR3 has 16 residues. Trimming stripped 1 base from V and 0 bases from J, with 11 bases between. The CDR3 region has the DNA TGTGCCAGCAGCTTAGTCTTGGGGGGAAGCACAGATACGCAGTATTTT. Translating gives CASSLVLGGSTDTQYF.